This T cell receptor (beta chain) derives from a study of kidney transplant recipient with SARS-CoV-2 infection. Via MiXCR, TCRdb re-called the reads, giving one row per CDR3 protein. The repertoire holds 200,000 to 300,000 distinct CDR3 sequences, with 25% to 30% as singletons. This clonotype was counted at least ten times. Germline CDR1 is SGHNT and CDR2 is YYREEE (reference sequence). V gave up 4 bases and J gave up 8 bases; unmatched junction bases: 7. The CDR3 spans 14 residues. The chain combines TRBV5-4 with TRBJ1-4, with TRBD1 matching 8 bases. The specimen comprised a blood sample, sampled at baseline and between days 110 and 120 from a kidney transplant recipient. This receptor was taken from a male patient in his 30s who had COVID-19 and was a kidney transplant recipient. Part of the T cells may come from the graft donor. CDR3 residues: CASSRDRTSEKLFF. CDR3 in DNA: TGTGCCAGCAGCCGGGACAGGACGAGCGAAAAACTGTTTTTT.